This TCR beta chain was observed in a study of blood T cell repertoires in COVID-19. CDR3 length: 14 amino acids. Germline CDR1 is LGHDT and CDR2 is YNNKEL (reference sequence). Trimming pared 4 bases from V and 1 base from J, leaving 8 bases between. Assay used: immunoSEQ multiplex PCR; TCRdb lists only in-frame clones, some missing. The repertoire consists of tens of thousands of clones, with around nine tenths occurring once and the leading ten covering roughly 8.1%. This clonotype originated in a woman in her 70s with acute or convalescent COVID-19. Sequences were obtained from peripheral blood. The chain combines TRBV3-1 (or the pseudogene TRBV3-2) with TRBJ2-1; D unclear. The CDR3 region is CASSPRRSYNEQFF. CDR3 nucleotide sequence: TGTGCCAGCAGCCCCCGGCGGTCCTACAATGAGCAGTTCTTC.